This entry describes one T cell receptor (beta chain). What it binds is not known. The germline V gene has CDR1 MDHEN and CDR2 SYDVKM. V was trimmed by 1 base and J by 6 bases, leaving 13 bases between them. CDR3 length: 15 residues. This entry comes from a study of T cell repertoires in cytomegalovirus infection. Study details: HLA-C-restricted CMV epitopes, recently identified, and well-studied HLA-B-restricted ones were used by the study. Matching HLA type, along with CMV infection, was indicated by public TCR beta signatures. Study findings and constraints: Identification of carriers of CMV plus the relevant HLA was achieved through cumulative public TCR beta family frequency. HLA-C-restricted TCR beta clonotypes specific for CMV led the ex vivo response.

TCRdb independently ran MiXCR on the reads; one entry per CDR3 protein. Among a few hundred thousand distinct CDR3 sequences listed, 20% to 25% were seen once. Specimen: cultured PBMCs, collected from culture after CMV antigen stimulation. The sequence was obtained from a human donor in good health (CMV status not recorded). Some clones in this sample may be carry-over from other donors' samples. The rearrangement joins TRBV28 to TRBJ1-5, with unresolved D. CDR3 sequence (DNA): TGTGCCAGCAGTTTATTGGGTAAAGAAGGTCAGCCCCAGCATTTT. Protein sequence: CASSLLGKEGQPQHF.